The 14 T cell receptor beta chains in this list originate from one sample, sequenced in a study of OX40 agonist ivuxolimab in advanced cancers. Some clones are missing from TCRdb's copy, which holds only in-frame ones; the method was immunoSEQ multiplex PCR. The sample carries roughly 46,000 clones, over 75% recorded once. Sequences were derived from CD4+ or CD8+ T cells sorted from blood, sampled in a trial of the OX40 agonist ivuxolimab. The receptors stem from an adult with an advanced solid tumor such as melanoma, head and neck, liver or kidney cancer.

The chain recombines TRBV7-9 with TRBJ2-1; 10 nucleotides line up with TRBD2. Unmatched junction bases numbered 3, after V lost 5 bases and J lost 2 bases. The germline V gene has CDR1 SEHNR and CDR2 FQNEAQ (reference sequence). The CDR3 length is 15 residues. In nucleotides, the CDR3 is TGTGCCAGCAGCACCGGACTAGCGGCCTACAATGAGCAGTTCTTC. The encoded protein is CASSTGLAAYNEQFF.

The genes are TRBV5-1 and TRBJ2-5; D is undetermined. Germline CDR1 and CDR2: SGHRS and YFSETQ. The CDR3 has 13 residues. V was pared by 2 bases and J by 5 bases, with 10 bases between. This CDR3 is CASSFNSGETQYF. CDR3 DNA: TGCGCCAGCAGCTTCAACAGTGGGGAGACCCAGTACTTC. The complete variable domain, with remaining parts taken from reference TRBV5-1 and TRBJ2-5, reads KAGVTQTPRYLIKTRGQQVTLSCSPISGHRSVSWYQQTPGQGLQFLFEYFSETQRNKGNFPGRFSGRQFSNSRSEMNVSTLELGDSALYLCASSFNSGETQYFGPGTRLLVL.

Here the CDR3 reads CAIRTTGTNNEQFF. CDR3 bases: TGTGCCATCAGGACAACCGGGACTAACAATGAGCAGTTCTTC. This chain joins TRBV10-3 and TRBJ2-1, with 7 bases that match TRBD2. The CDR3 spans 14 residues. V was pared by 6 bases and J by 5 bases, with 7 bases of the junction left unmatched. The germline V gene encodes CDR1 ENHRY and CDR2 SYGVKD.

The CDR3 DNA reads TGTGCCAGCAGCCCCGGCGGAAGCACAGATACGCAGTATTTT. It is translated as CASSPGGSTDTQYF. This chain uses TRBV28 with TRBJ2-3; D gene ambiguous. Germline loops: CDR1 MDHEN, CDR2 SYDVKM. The CDR3 consists of 14 residues. The germline V and J ends were trimmed by 6 bases and 0 bases, with 10 bases remaining between them.

The V call is TRBV25-1, the J call TRBJ2-1; the D is unclear. Germline V gene data show CDR1 as MGHDK and CDR2 as SYGVNS. The CDR3 totals 15 residues. V lost 2 bases and J lost 0, with 8 bases in between. CDR3 sequence reads: CASSEARSSYNEQFF. The CDR3 coding sequence is TGTGCCAGCAGTGAAGCCAGGAGCTCCTACAATGAGCAGTTCTTC.

The chain carries TRBV28 and TRBJ2-7, with a tentative D call TRBD1 (6 bases). The CDR3 spans 14 residues. V was shortened by 11 bases and J by 2 bases, with 19 bases between the two germline ends. Per germline, CDR1 MDHEN and CDR2 SYDVKM. Here the CDR3 reads CAVCPGDRTYEQYF. The CDR3 region has the DNA TGTGCCGTCTGCCCCGGAGACAGGACCTACGAGCAGTACTTC.

The rearrangement joins TRBV6-1 to TRBJ2-7; tentatively, D is TRBD2 (6 bases). From germline, CDR1 is MNHNS and CDR2 SASEGT. This CDR3 is 14 amino acids long. The V end lost 6 bases, the J end lost 5 bases, and 17 bases lay between the germline ends. Here the CDR3 DNA reads TGTGCCAGCAGAAGGAGGGAGCAGGACAACGAGCAGTACTTC. It encodes CASRRREQDNEQYF.

J is TRBJ2-4 and V is TRBV16; no clear D. CDR3 size: 13 residues. V gave up 4 bases and J gave up 8 bases, with 12 bases separating them. Germline V gene lookup returns CDR1 KGHSY and CDR2 FQNENV. The CDR3 nucleotides are TGTGCCAGCAGCCCTATAGGTTGGGACATTCAGTACTTC. Amino acids: CASSPIGWDIQYF.

The chain couples TRBV6-1 to TRBJ2-2; the D gene is possibly TRBD1 (5 bases). CDR3 length: 14 residues. Germline V CDR1 and CDR2: MNHNS, SASEGT. V lost 7 bases, J lost 5 bases, and 14 bases lay in between. In DNA form, the CDR3 reads TGTGCCAGCACCCAGGGCGTCCTTACCGGGGAGCTGTTTTTT. Its protein product is CASTQGVLTGELFF.

The gene calls are TRBV6-6 and TRBJ2-2, with no clear D. The CDR3 is made up of 14 amino acids. The germline CDR1 and CDR2 sequences are MNHNY and SVGAGI (reference sequence). The germline V and J ends were trimmed by 0 bases and 1 base, with 3 bases remaining between them. This CDR3 is CASSYSRNTGELFF. The CDR3 coding sequence is TGTGCCAGCAGTTACTCGAGGAACACCGGGGAGCTGTTTTTT.

The rearrangement links TRBV6-6 to TRBJ2-7; D ambiguous. Trimming took 0 bases from V and 0 from J, leaving 9 bases between them. CDR3 length: 15 residues. Germline V gene sequence: CDR1 MNHNY, CDR2 SVGAGI (reference sequence). The CDR3 DNA reads as TGTGCCAGCAGTTACTCTGGCCAGTACTCCTACGAGCAGTACTTC. This gives the protein CASSYSGQYSYEQYF.

This chain joins TRBV7-3 and TRBJ2-5; 10 bases map to TRBD2. The V gene's germline CDR1 is SGHTA and CDR2 FQGTGA. Trimming at V came to 1 base and at J to 5 bases, leaving 10 bases not matched to a gene. This CDR3 is built from 17 residues. CDR3 bases: TGTGCCAGCAGCTTAAACCCGGCTAGCGGGAGTAGGGAGACCCAGTACTTC. As protein: CASSLNPASGSRETQYF.

J is TRBJ1-1 and V is TRBV7-9; a weak D match, TRBD1 (6 bases). The V gene's germline CDR1 is SEHNR and CDR2 FQNEAQ (reference sequence). The V end lost 3 bases, the J end lost 2 bases, and 13 bases lay between the germline ends. This CDR3 region has 15 residues. For the CDR3, the DNA is TGTGCCAGCAGCTTTCTCAGGGGAAGTAACACTGAAGCTTTCTTT. Translated: CASSFLRGSNTEAFF. The whole variable domain, remainder taken from reference TRBV7-9 and TRBJ1-1, is DTGVSQNPRHKITKRGQNVTFRCDPISEHNRLYWYRQTLGQGPEFLTYFQNEAQLEKSRLLSDRFSAERPKGSFSTLEIQRTEQGDSAMYLCASSFLRGSNTEAFFGQGTRLTVV.

V and J are TRBV5-1 and TRBJ1-3, with 7 bases fitting TRBD1. V shed 3 bases and J 0 bases; nucleotides not matched to a gene: 9. The CDR3 covers 17 residues. Germline V gene sequence: CDR1 SGHRS, CDR2 YFSETQ. The CDR3 loop is CASSWTAGGGSGNTIYF. The CDR3 DNA follows: TGCGCCAGCAGCTGGACCGCAGGGGGAGGCTCTGGAAACACCATATATTTT.